The 10 T cell receptor beta chains given below trace back to one sample, sequenced in a study of blood T cells in healthy people across ages. Together with a sample-barcoded 5' primer, a J-beta primer mix was included in a second PCR lasting 7 to 11 cycles. TCRdb re-analysed the 5' RACE reads in MiXCR, keeping a single row per CDR3 protein. In the table there are roughly 800,000 distinct CDR3 sequences, over 45% of which are singletons. The sequencing input was blood. These receptors came from a man aged 30 to 39 in good health.

This clonotype was picked up many times. This rearrangement joins TRBV10-3 to TRBJ2-6, with 10 bases that match TRBD1. Germline-derived CDR1 and CDR2 are ENHRY and SYGVKD. V shed 3 bases, J shed 3 bases, and the junction held 14 bases outside the gene matches. The CDR3 sequence is 20 residues long. CDR3 amino acids: CAISEYSGTGALIGANVLTF. For the CDR3, the DNA is TGTGCCATCAGTGAATACTCCGGGACAGGGGCGTTAATTGGGGCCAACGTCCTGACTTTC.

This clonotype came up a few times. The chain has TRBV5-6 and TRBJ1-5, with 8 bases lining up with TRBD1. V dropped 4 bases and J dropped 3; count of bases not matched to a gene: 15. From germline, CDR1 is SGHDT and CDR2 YYEEEE. This CDR3 region has 18 residues. CDR3 bases: TGTGCCAGCAGCACCTACCGGTTGGACAGGGACCTCAATCAGCCCCAGCATTTT. Translation: CASSTYRLDRDLNQPQHF.

The chain is built from TRBV29-1 and TRBJ2-1; D perhaps matches TRBD2 (6 bases). V was clipped by 2 bases and J by 8 bases, with 13 bases between them. The CDR3 totals 13 residues. CDR1 and CDR2 from the germline V gene are SQVTM and ANQGSEA. CDR3 protein: CSVERTISDEQFF. CDR3 nucleotide sequence: TGCAGCGTTGAAAGGACTATAAGCGATGAGCAGTTCTTC.

This sequence joins TRBV27 and TRBJ2-1, with 9 nucleotides matching TRBD1. In germline, CDR1 is MNHEY, CDR2 SMNVEV (reference sequence). This CDR3 region has 16 residues. The junction had 14 bases not matched to a gene; V was cut back by 2 bases and J by 12 bases. DNA for the CDR3: TGTGCCAGCAGTTTAAGGGTGGACAGGGGTTACAAGGGGCAGTTCTTC. Protein product: CASSLRVDRGYKGQFF.

V and J are TRBV5-1 and TRBJ2-5; D is undetermined. Trimming cost V 7 bases and J 5 bases, with 12 bases left between them. CDR3 length: 12 residues. Germline values: CDR1 SGHRS, CDR2 YFSETQ. CDR3 residues: CASRQTRETQYF. The CDR3 nucleotides are TGCGCCAGCCGCCAGACGAGGGAGACCCAGTACTTC. Full variable domain (outside the CDR3, taken from reference TRBV5-1 and TRBJ2-5): KAGVTQTPRYLIKTRGQQVTLSCSPISGHRSVSWYQQTPGQGLQFLFEYFSETQRNKGNFPGRFSGRQFSNSRSEMNVSTLELGDSALYLCASRQTRETQYFGPGTRLLVL.

The CDR3 spells CASSLVGGLRGEQFF. CDR3 in DNA: TGTGCCAGCAGCTTAGTGGGGGGGCTGAGGGGTGAGCAGTTCTTC. The chain combines TRBV7-2 with TRBJ2-1, with D perhaps matching TRBD2 (7 bases). Germline values: CDR1 SGHTA, CDR2 FQGNSA. This CDR3 has 15 amino acids. V was clipped by 1 base and J by 9 bases, with 16 bases between them.

In its sample, this clonotype was seen a few times. The genes are TRBV15 and TRBJ2-7; D not resolved. Germline lookup yields CDR1 LNHNV and CDR2 YYDKDF (reference sequence). This CDR3 is 13 amino acids long. The V end lost 1 base, the J end lost 9 bases, and 13 bases lay between the germline ends. Here the CDR3 DNA reads TGTGCCACCAGCAGAGGTGGGGTCCTGGGGCAGTACTTC. Translating it yields CATSRGGVLGQYF.

Here the CDR3 reads CASSSRDMIEAFF. The CDR3 bases are TGTGCCAGCAGCTCCCGGGACATGATTGAAGCTTTCTTT. The chain uses TRBV3-1 and TRBJ1-1; D possibly corresponds to TRBD1 (6 bases). The V gene's germline CDR1 is LGHDT and CDR2 YNNKEL (reference sequence). Trimming pared 5 bases from V and 7 bases from J, leaving 14 bases between. This CDR3 spans 13 amino acids.

This clonotype was observed a handful of times. The chain is built from TRBV29-1 and TRBJ2-4, with D possibly being TRBD1 (6 bases). The J call may not be correct, given that the DNA end is closer to TRBJ2-7. CDR1 is SQVTM and CDR2 is ANQGSEA in the germline V gene. This CDR3 has 16 amino acids. Here the CDR3 reads CSADLRGHTDSPEQYF. The CDR3 DNA reads as TGCAGCGCGGACCTCAGGGGCCATACCGACTCCCCCGAGCAGTACTTC.

This chain uses TRBV20-1 with TRBJ2-7; 7 bases align to TRBD2. V lost 3 bases, J lost 7 bases, and 21 bases stayed unmatched. CDR3 length: 17 amino acids. Germline CDR1 is DFQATT and CDR2 is SNEGSKA (reference sequence). As DNA, the CDR3 is TGCAGTGCTAGTAGTCCTAGCGGAGGCCCGCCCTACAATGAGCAGTACTTC. This codes for CSASSPSGGPPYNEQYF.